The next 25 T cell receptor beta chains were all read from a single sample in a study of T-cell memory formation after mild COVID-19. TCRdb reprocessed the 5' RACE reads via MiXCR and lists one record per CDR3 protein. The table has 350,000 or so distinct CDR3 sequences, around 21% seen once. Material for sequencing was PBMCs or a T cell subset sorted from them (not recorded which). These receptors all come from an adult woman who had mild COVID-19 (a few samples of this study predate the infection). Cell type and time point are not known.

In this sample, this clonotype turned up a few times. CDR3 in DNA: TGTGCCAGCACCGTCGAGGAGGGCTATGGCTACACCTTC. Its protein product is CASTVEEGYGYTF. This chain uses TRBV6-2 or TRBV6-3 with TRBJ1-2; D is undetermined. The V end lost 7 bases, the J end lost 4 bases, and 13 bases lay between the germline ends. Germline V gene lookup returns CDR1 MNHEY and CDR2 SVGEGT. The CDR3 totals 13 residues.

This chain uses TRBV25-1 with TRBJ1-2, with a weak D call TRBD1 (5 bases). There are 14 residues in the CDR3. In germline, CDR1 is MGHDK, CDR2 SYGVNS. Trimming took off 5 bases at V and 4 bases at J, with 14 bases between the two ends. The CDR3 bases are TGTGCCAGCAGTACCCAGGGTGTCTCCTATGGCTACACCTTC. Residues: CASSTQGVSYGYTF.

This clonotype was counted only a few times. CDR3 DNA sequence: TGTGCCAGCAGCTACGAACGGCTCCGGGGGCCTCCCCCTGGGGCCAACGTCCTGACTTTC. It codes for CASSYERLRGPPPGANVLTF. The genes are TRBV7-9 and TRBJ2-6; D may match TRBD1 or TRBD2 (6 bases each). The CDR3 is made up of 20 amino acids. Trimming left V 4 bases short and J 2 bases short, with 24 bases between. Germline CDR1 is SEHNR and CDR2 is FQNEAQ (reference sequence).

Only a few counts were recorded for this clonotype. The chain uses TRBV30 and TRBJ1-1, with D possibly being TRBD1 (5 bases). The V end was cut by 4 bases, the J end by 1 base, with 10 bases between. CDR1 and CDR2 (germline): GTSNPN, SVGIG (reference sequence). The CDR3 sequence is 13 residues long. In nucleotides, the CDR3 is TGTGCCTGGACGGGACTCTGGAACACTGAAGCTTTCTTT. This sequence encodes CAWTGLWNTEAFF.

The chain carries TRBV6-6 and TRBJ2-7, with a tentative D call TRBD1 (6 bases). Germline values: CDR1 MNHNY, CDR2 SVGAGI (reference sequence). With 10 bases removed from V and 0 bases from J, the gap between germline ends came to 16 bases. This CDR3 spans 14 amino acids. CDR3 nucleotides: TGTGCCAACACCGGGACAAAGAGCTCCTACGAGCAGTACTTC. This sequence encodes CANTGTKSSYEQYF.

V is TRBV2 and J is TRBJ2-3; D is perhaps TRBD1 (5 bases). Germline V gene lookup returns CDR1 SNHLY and CDR2 FYNNEI. The length of the CDR3 is 12 residues. V shed 7 bases and J shed 4 bases, with 9 bases lying between them. CDR3 coding DNA: TGTGCCAGCAAAGACAGCGCAGATACGCAGTATTTT. Translation: CASKDSADTQYF.

Here the CDR3 DNA reads TGCAGCGTTGTTTGGAGGGCCGGTGAAGCTTTCTTT. It specifies CSVVWRAGEAFF. This chain connects TRBV29-1 to TRBJ1-1; D unclear. CDR1 is SQVTM and CDR2 is ANQGSEA in the germline V gene. V shed 4 bases and J shed 7 bases, with 13 bases lying between them. This CDR3 has 12 amino acids.

This clonotype has a handful of counts. DNA of the CDR3: TGTGCCAGCGCGCCGGGTTCGGGGGAGCTGTTTTTT. The encoded protein is CASAPGSGELFF. V and J are TRBV13 and TRBJ2-2; D ambiguous. The CDR3 has 12 residues. Germline V gene lookup returns CDR1 PRHDT and CDR2 FYEKMQ (reference sequence). Trimming removed 8 bases from V and 8 bases from J, with 12 bases in between.

The rearrangement links TRBV2 to TRBJ1-3; unclear D gene. This CDR3 has 11 amino acids. V was trimmed by 6 bases and J by 7 bases, leaving 7 bases between them. Germline assignment: CDR1 SNHLY and CDR2 FYNNEI. The CDR3 DNA reads as TGTGCCAGCAGGTACAGCAACACCATATATTTT. It translates to CASRYSNTIYF.

The V and J genes are TRBV3-1 and TRBJ1-1, with D unclear. V was clipped by 1 base and J by 9 bases, with 18 bases between them. Germline V lookup: CDR1 LGHDT, CDR2 YNNKEL (reference sequence). This CDR3 is 15 amino acids long. The CDR3 DNA reads TGTGCCAGCAGCCAAGTCTCAAGTGGCAGACTTAAAGCTTTCTTT. Protein sequence: CASSQVSSGRLKAFF. Full variable domain (remainder filled in from reference TRBV3-1 and TRBJ1-1): DTAVSQTPKYLVTQMGNDKSIKCEQNLGHDTMYWYKQDSKKFLKIMFSYNNKELIINETVPNRFSPKSPDKAHLNLHINSLELGDSAVYFCASSQVSSGRLKAFFGQGTRLTVV.

The V and J genes are TRBV10-3 and TRBJ1-5, with 7 bases aligning to TRBD1. With V trimmed by 11 bases and J by 3 bases, 4 bases remained unmatched. Germline CDR1 and CDR2: ENHRY and SYGVKD. The CDR3 spans 12 residues. CDR3 in DNA: TGTGCCGCAGGGGGTAACAATCAGCCCCAGCATTTT. Its translation is CAAGGNNQPQHF.

This clonotype was counted only a few times. The CDR3 region has the DNA TGTGCCAGCAGCGTAGGGCGGAACTCCTACGAGCAGTACTTC. It translates to CASSVGRNSYEQYF. V is TRBV9 and J is TRBJ2-7; D gene unclear. The CDR3 loop spans 14 amino acids. The germline CDR1 and CDR2 sequences are SGDLS and YYNGEE. Trimming shortened V by 0 bases and J by 0 bases, and 7 bases separated the two germline ends.

This sequence joins TRBV5-1 and TRBJ1-2; D call uncertain. This CDR3 region has 12 residues. V was cut by 3 bases and J by 6 bases, with 9 bases left in between. The germline gives CDR1 SGHRS, CDR2 YFSETQ. CDR3 sequence (DNA): TGCGCCAGCAGCTCCCAGGAGGATGGCTACACCTTC. This gives the protein CASSSQEDGYTF.

V is TRBV7-9 and J is TRBJ2-5; 8 nucleotides line up with TRBD2. The CDR3 spans 16 residues. V shed 5 bases, J shed 4 bases, and the junction held 12 bases outside the gene matches. Germline V CDR1 and CDR2: SEHNR, FQNEAQ (reference sequence). As DNA, the CDR3 is TGTGCCAGCAGCCACGAGGCGGGACTAGTGTCAGAGACCCAGTACTTC. Residues: CASSHEAGLVSETQYF.

In regard to this clonotype: This is likely a read error, given that the CDR3 carries no conserved phenylalanine or tryptophan at its end. It is unclear where the CDR3 begins or ends on the DNA, so no DNA is shown, and the CDR3 is as TCRdb lists it. The CDR3 spells CSVEDLELGQGGI. The chain joins TRBV29-1 to TRBJ1-4; TRBD1 is taken as the D call from the table, unchecked against the DNA. Including both end residues, the CDR3 is 13 amino acids long. The V gene's germline CDR1 is SQVTM and CDR2 ANQGSEA.

This clonotype was seen only once. The chain has TRBV7-2 and TRBJ2-1; D is perhaps TRBD1 (5 bases). V was shortened by 5 bases and J by 5 bases, with 19 bases between the two germline ends. This CDR3 is built from 16 residues. Looked up from germline, CDR1 is SGHTA and CDR2 is FQGNSA. The CDR3 reads CASSNPQGAYHNEQFF. DNA for the CDR3: TGTGCCAGCAGCAATCCTCAGGGCGCCTACCACAATGAGCAGTTCTTC.

The rearrangement joins TRBV6-5 to TRBJ2-1; D not certain. The V and J ends lost 6 bases and 7 bases respectively, with 7 bases between them. The length of the CDR3 is 11 residues. Germline V gives CDR1 MNHEY, CDR2 SVGAGI. The CDR3 DNA follows: TGTGCCAGCAGGACGATGAATGAGCAGTTCTTC. Translated: CASRTMNEQFF.

The chain has TRBV13 and TRBJ2-1, with D hard to call. The CDR3 has 11 amino acids. V lost 5 bases to trimming and J lost 8 bases, with 7 bases between them. The germline CDR1 and CDR2 sequences are PRHDT and FYEKMQ (reference sequence). CDR3 amino acids: CASSLPHEQFF. As DNA, the CDR3 is TGTGCCAGCAGCCTCCCGCATGAGCAGTTCTTC.

The V and J genes are TRBV10-2 and TRBJ2-7; TRBD1 is a possible D gene (5 bases). V was shortened by 7 bases and J by 4 bases, with 26 bases between the two germline ends. The germline gives CDR1 WSHSY, CDR2 SAAADI. The CDR3 consists of 17 residues. The CDR3 loop reads CASTPSGSHRTGYEQYF. In DNA form, the CDR3 reads TGCGCCAGCACCCCCAGTGGTTCCCACAGGACCGGGTACGAGCAGTACTTC.

In its sample, this clonotype was seen a few times. This chain joins TRBV7-9 and TRBJ2-7; no clear D. V shed 5 bases and J shed 7 bases, with 9 bases lying between them. The CDR3 covers 11 residues. Per the germline V gene, CDR1 is SEHNR and CDR2 is FQNEAQ (reference sequence). CDR3 protein: CASSRDVEQYF. DNA of the CDR3: TGTGCCAGCAGCCGAGACGTAGAGCAGTACTTC.

This clonotype has at least ten counts. This chain joins TRBV5-1 and TRBJ2-1; D call uncertain. The CDR3 covers 15 residues. Trimming took 1 base from V and 5 from J, leaving 13 bases between them. Germline CDR1 SGHRS, CDR2 YFSETQ. CDR3 coding DNA: TGCGCCAGCAGCTTGCTGGCGGTTGACCACAATGAGCAGTTCTTC. Translating it yields CASSLLAVDHNEQFF.

This clonotype has more than one count but fewer than ten. V gene TRBV7-3 combines with J gene TRBJ2-5, with D unclear. This CDR3 region has 13 residues. The V end was cut by 0 bases, the J end by 5 bases, with 7 bases between. Germline V CDR1 and CDR2: SGHTA, FQGTGA. This chain's CDR3 is CASSLTASETQYF. The CDR3 nucleotides are TGTGCCAGCAGCTTAACGGCTTCGGAGACCCAGTACTTC. The full variable domain, completed using reference TRBV7-3 and TRBJ2-5, is GAGVSQTPSNKVTEKGKYVELRCDPISGHTALYWYRQSLGQGPEFLIYFQGTGAADDSGLPNDRFFAVRPEGSVSTLKIQRTERGDSAVYLCASSLTASETQYFGPGTRLLVL.

The V call is TRBV25-1, the J call TRBJ1-1; 8 bases fit TRBD1. Germline CDR1 and CDR2: MGHDK and SYGVNS. The CDR3 contains 15 residues. With V trimmed by 6 bases and J by 5 bases, 11 bases remained unmatched. The CDR3 bases are TGTGCCAGCAGCCTACTGGGCCAGGGGGCTACTGAAGCTTTCTTT. The encoded protein is CASSLLGQGATEAFF.

This clonotype was seen a handful of times. The chain links TRBV29-1 to TRBJ1-2; D is uncertain. V was pared by 3 bases and J by 5 bases, with 10 bases between. CDR3 length equals 12 residues. From germline, CDR1 is SQVTM and CDR2 ANQGSEA. The CDR3 region has the DNA TGCAGCGTTGAGATGGATGATTATGGCTACACCTTC. The encoded protein is CSVEMDDYGYTF.

This clonotype has a handful of counts. The V gene is TRBV9, the J gene TRBJ2-7, with 11 bases fitting TRBD2. After removal of 3 bases from V and 2 bases from J, the junction contained 4 bases not matched to a gene. CDR3 length: 15 amino acids. Germline loops: CDR1 SGDLS, CDR2 YYNGEE. CDR3 loop: CASSAGLAETYEQYF. The CDR3 nucleotides are TGTGCCAGCAGCGCGGGACTAGCGGAGACCTACGAGCAGTACTTC. The whole variable domain, filled in from reference TRBV9 and TRBJ2-7, reads DSGVTQTPKHLITATGQRVTLRCSPRSGDLSVYWYQQSLDQGLQFLIQYYNGEERAKGNILERFSAQQFPDLHSELNLSSLELGDSALYFCASSAGLAETYEQYFGPGTRLTVT.